This T cell receptor beta chain was retrieved from a study of blood T cell repertoires in COVID-19. Whole-study context: Sources were T cells, B-cell-depleted T cells, or PBMCs; the material itself was cDNA or gDNA.

In the study's own analysis: Nucleated cell counts were estimated from reference gene primer amplification. Libraries were prepared by immunoSEQ multiplex PCR; TCRdb keeps only in-frame clonotypes and omits some of them. V, J and clone size are those of that table, while D and trimming were read from the DNA. The sample consists of approximately 100,000 clones, 75% to 90% of them appearing once. Material for sequencing was peripheral blood. The receptor was derived from a woman older than 75 with acute or convalescent COVID-19.

CDR3 in DNA: TGCGCCAGCAGTTTGGACTTCACAGATACGCAGTATTTT. Translation: CASSLDFTDTQYF. This sequence joins TRBV10-1 and TRBJ2-3; D may be TRBD2 (5 bases). V was trimmed by 5 bases and J by 2 bases, leaving 8 bases between them. Germline lookup yields CDR1 WNHNN and CDR2 SYGVQD (reference sequence). This CDR3 region has 13 residues.